This T cell receptor beta chain was identified during a study of Tregs in tolerant kidney transplant recipients. Thawed PBMCs were FACS-sorted into unstimulated CD4+CD25+CD127- regulatory T cells, CD4+CD25- non-regulatory cells, CD4 and CD8 cells. The CDR3 consists of 16 residues. Germline loops: CDR1 SGHNT, CDR2 YENEEA. This table comes from immunoSEQ multiplex PCR, and its TCRdb copy is limited to in-frame clones, with some not included. The repertoire includes roughly 250,000 clones, about 80% of them detected once, and about 0.68% sits in the top ten. Of note for this clone: Its specificity is not known.

General study points: This study did not directly address biological reproducibility.

Sequences were obtained from CD4+ T cells from blood. The rearrangement joins TRBV11-3 to TRBJ2-5, with 9 positions matching TRBD1. The closer fit of TRBJ2-7 to the DNA end suggests the J call may be wrong. This receptor was taken from a human donor in good health. Written as DNA, the CDR3 is TGTGCCAGCAGCCCTTCCTCCGGGACAGGGTCCTACGAGCAGTACTTC. Protein product: CASSPSSGTGSYEQYF.